This entry features one T cell receptor (beta chain) sequence. This CDR3 contains 13 residues. Germline V gene data show CDR1 as SNHLY and CDR2 as FYNNEI. The V end was cut by 7 bases, the J end by 1 base, with 10 bases between. The sample belongs to a study of human T cells and chemical hapten exposure. The time point denotes: pre-sensitization, week 0. Treatment indicated: therapeutic diphenylcyclopropenone sensitization with weekly scalp DPC. MiXCR, run by TCRdb on the RACE reads, gives a single entry per CDR3 protein. The sample yields some 110,000 distinct CDR3 sequences, 12% seen once. The source material was whole blood, sampled in connection with sensitization to the hapten diphenylcyclopropenone (DPC). The clonotype comes from a woman aged 45-65 years with alopecia areata. Some clones in this sample may be carry-over from other donors' samples. This rearrangement joins TRBV2 to TRBJ1-1, with D unclear. CDR3 in DNA: TGTGCCAGCATGGTGGGCCGGAACACTGAAGCTTTCTTT. This encodes CASMVGRNTEAFF.